Detailed here is one T cell receptor beta chain. This entry comes from a study of blood T cell repertoires in COVID-19. Background on the study: T cells, B-cell-depleted T cells, or PBMCs provided the cDNA or gDNA that served as material.

Ages ranged from roughly 18 to 100 years, with residence in fewer than 25 US areas. The germline gives CDR1 MNHNS, CDR2 SASEGT. This CDR3 is built from 16 residues. With 2 bases clipped from V and 4 bases from J, the junction kept 3 bases outside the gene matches. The protocol was immunoSEQ multiplex PCR, while the TCRdb copy is restricted to in-frame clones and leaves out a portion. Of roughly 290,000 clones in the sample, roughly 85% were seen once. The V gene is TRBV6-1, the J gene TRBJ2-1, with 12 bases identical to TRBD2. Sequenced input: PBMCs or T cells enriched from blood (not recorded which). The sequence came from a man aged 30 to 39 who had recovered from COVID-19. The CDR3 sequence is CASSERTSGAYNEQFF. CDR3 nucleotide sequence: TGTGCCAGCAGTGAAAGGACTAGCGGGGCATACAATGAGCAGTTCTTC.